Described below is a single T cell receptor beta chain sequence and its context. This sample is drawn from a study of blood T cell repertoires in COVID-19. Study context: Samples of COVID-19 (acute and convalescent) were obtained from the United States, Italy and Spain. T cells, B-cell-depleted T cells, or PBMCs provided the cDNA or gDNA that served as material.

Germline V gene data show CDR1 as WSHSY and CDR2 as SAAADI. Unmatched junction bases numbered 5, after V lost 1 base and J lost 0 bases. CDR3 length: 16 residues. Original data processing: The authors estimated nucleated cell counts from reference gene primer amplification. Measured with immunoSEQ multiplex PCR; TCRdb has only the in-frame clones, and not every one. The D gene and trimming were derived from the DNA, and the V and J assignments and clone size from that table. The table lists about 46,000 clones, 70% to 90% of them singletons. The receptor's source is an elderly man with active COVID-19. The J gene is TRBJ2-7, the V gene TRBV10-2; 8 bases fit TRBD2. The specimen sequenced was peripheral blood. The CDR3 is CASSELLAANSYEQYF. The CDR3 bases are TGCGCCAGCAGTGAGTTACTAGCGGCAAACTCCTACGAGCAGTACTTC.